Described below is a single T cell receptor beta chain sequence and its context. Its antigen remains unidentified. These data come from a study of memory CD4+ T cells and cytomegalovirus serostatus. The ends lost 5 bases at V and 7 bases at J; junction bases unmatched: 9. Per the germline V gene, CDR1 is SGHRS and CDR2 is YFSETQ. The length of the CDR3 is 15 residues. Findings and limits, study-wide: About two fifths of the roughly 150 known CMV-associated TCRbeta sequences appeared in CD4+ memory.

The protocol was immunoSEQ multiplex PCR, while the TCRdb copy is restricted to in-frame clones and leaves out a portion. The sample consists of about 56,000 clones, 82% of them appearing once. The sort gate was single viable CD3+CD4+CD8-CD45RO+ cells for memory CD4+ T cells. Serum IgG to CMV pp150, pp28, p38 and p52 defined serostatus. Positive selection with CD4 microbeads enriched total CD4+ T cells. The TCR originated in an adult in good health and CMV-seronegative. The specimen was memory CD4+ T cells from blood. V is TRBV5-1 and J is TRBJ1-2; 12 nucleotides align to TRBD1. The chain's CDR3 is CASSSGTGGLSGYTF. CDR3 nucleotide sequence: TGCGCCAGCAGTTCTGGGACAGGGGGCTTGAGTGGCTACACCTTC. The entire variable domain, with the rest obtained from reference TRBV5-1 and TRBJ1-2, is as follows: KAGVTQTPRYLIKTRGQQVTLSCSPISGHRSVSWYQQTPGQGLQFLFEYFSETQRNKGNFPGRFSGRQFSNSRSEMNVSTLELGDSALYLCASSSGTGGLSGYTFGSGTRLTVV.